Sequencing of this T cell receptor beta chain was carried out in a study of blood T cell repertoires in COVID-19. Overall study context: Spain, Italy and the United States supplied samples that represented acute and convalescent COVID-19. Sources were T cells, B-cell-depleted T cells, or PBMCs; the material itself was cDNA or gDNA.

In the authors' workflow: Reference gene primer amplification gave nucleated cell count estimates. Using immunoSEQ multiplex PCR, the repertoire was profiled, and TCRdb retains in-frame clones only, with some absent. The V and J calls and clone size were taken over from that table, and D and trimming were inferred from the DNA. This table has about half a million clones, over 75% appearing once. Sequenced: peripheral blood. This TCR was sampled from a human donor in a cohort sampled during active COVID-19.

The CDR3 bases are TGTGCCACCAGTGATTTTAGGCAGGCATGGAACACCGGGGAGCTGTTTTTT. This gives the protein CATSDFRQAWNTGELFF. The chain recombines TRBV24-1 with TRBJ2-2; the D is unclear. Between the trimmed V and J ends, which lost 1 base and 1 base, there was a span of 12 bases. Per the germline V gene, CDR1 is KGHDR and CDR2 is SFDVKD. The CDR3 has 17 residues.